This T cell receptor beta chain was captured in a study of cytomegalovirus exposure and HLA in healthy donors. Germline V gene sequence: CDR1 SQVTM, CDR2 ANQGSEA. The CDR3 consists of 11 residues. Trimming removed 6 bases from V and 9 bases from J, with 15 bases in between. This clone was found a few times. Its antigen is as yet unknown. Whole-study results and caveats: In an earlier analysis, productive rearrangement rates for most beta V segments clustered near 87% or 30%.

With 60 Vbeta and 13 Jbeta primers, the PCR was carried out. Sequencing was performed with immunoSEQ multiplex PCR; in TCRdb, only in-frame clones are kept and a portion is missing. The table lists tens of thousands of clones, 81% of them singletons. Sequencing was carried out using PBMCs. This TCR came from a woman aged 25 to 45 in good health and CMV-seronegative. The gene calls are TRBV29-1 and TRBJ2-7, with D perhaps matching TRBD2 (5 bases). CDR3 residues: CSVEKGEGQYF. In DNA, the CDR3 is TGCAGCGTAGAAAAGGGCGAGGGGCAGTACTTC.